Below, 16 T cell receptor beta chains from the same sample are listed, as sequenced in a study of blood T cell repertoires in COVID-19. Measured with immunoSEQ multiplex PCR; TCRdb has only the in-frame clones, and not every one. The data hold some 450,000 clones, with approximately 90% observed a single time. Source material: peripheral blood. These TCRs come from a man younger than 35 with COVID-19, enrolled during active disease.

The count of this clone is one. The chain employs TRBV18 and TRBJ2-2; TRBD2 agrees at 12 bases. Germline CDR1 is KGHSH and CDR2 is LQKENI. V dropped 2 bases and J dropped 3; count of bases not matched to a gene: 1. The CDR3 runs 16 residues. CDR3 bases: TGTGCCAGCTCACCAAGACTAGCGGGGGACACCGGGGAGCTGTTTTTT. This gives the protein CASSPRLAGDTGELFF.

The chain recombines TRBV18 with TRBJ2-6; D gene ambiguous. V gave up 1 base and J gave up 4 bases, with 8 bases separating them. Germline V gives CDR1 KGHSH, CDR2 LQKENI. This CDR3 has 15 amino acids. The CDR3: CASSPRGFGANVLTF. As DNA, the CDR3 is TGTGCCAGCTCACCACGAGGTTTCGGGGCCAACGTCCTGACTTTC.

This chain connects TRBV27 to TRBJ2-3, with 10 bases matching TRBD2. The germline V gene encodes CDR1 MNHEY and CDR2 SMNVEV (reference sequence). Trimming took 8 bases from V and 0 from J; bases not matched to a gene: 2. CDR3 length: 14 residues. In nucleotides, the CDR3 is TGTGCCAGCCAGACTAGCGGGAGCACAGATACGCAGTATTTT. It codes for CASQTSGSTDTQYF.

The V and J genes are TRBV5-1 and TRBJ2-3, with TRBD2 as a possible D gene (6 bases). The CDR3 covers 16 residues. V shed 0 bases and J shed 3 bases, with 14 bases lying between them. Germline loops: CDR1 SGHRS, CDR2 YFSETQ. For the CDR3, the DNA is TGCGCCAGCAGCTTGGAGGGACTCCTACCAACAGATACGCAGTATTTT. Protein: CASSLEGLLPTDTQYF.

V and J are TRBV6-5 and TRBJ2-4; perhaps TRBD2 as D (7 bases). This CDR3 comprises 15 residues. Trimming shortened V by 6 bases and J by 12 bases, and 24 bases separated the two germline ends. Germline loops: CDR1 MNHEY, CDR2 SVGAGI. CDR3 loop: CASRKGRGEILSQYF. CDR3 DNA: TGTGCCAGCAGGAAAGGGAGGGGGGAAATTCTGAGTCAGTACTTC.

The V gene is TRBV7-2, the J gene TRBJ2-1; maybe TRBD2 (5 bases). Germline-derived CDR1 and CDR2 are SGHTA and FQGNSA. The CDR3 is 17 amino acids. Trimming shortened V by 4 bases and J by 3 bases, and 19 bases separated the two germline ends. Here the CDR3 DNA reads TGTGCCAGCAGCTCCCGCCGTCTCCAGCGGCTCTACAATGAGCAGTTCTTC. Residues: CASSSRRLQRLYNEQFF.

V is TRBV3-1 (or the pseudogene TRBV3-2) and J is TRBJ2-2; perhaps TRBD1 as D (5 bases). Between the trimmed V and J ends, which lost 6 bases and 6 bases, there was a span of 5 bases. Germline CDR1 is LGHDT and CDR2 is YNNKEL (reference sequence). This CDR3 contains 11 residues. The CDR3 loop reads CASRGPGELFF. As DNA, the CDR3 is TGTGCCAGCAGGGGGCCCGGGGAGCTGTTTTTT.

The rearrangement links TRBV12-2 to TRBJ2-7; the table assigns TRBD2, which was not confirmed against the DNA. TRBV12-2 is designated a pseudogene. There are 16 residues in the CDR3. The CDR3 coding sequence is TGTGCAAGTCGAGACCGAGGCTGGCTAGTCTCCTACGAGCAGTACTTC. It yields the protein CASRDRGWLVSYEQYF.

This rearrangement joins TRBV9 to TRBJ2-3, with 9 nucleotides matching TRBD1. The germline V gene encodes CDR1 SGDLS and CDR2 YYNGEE. This CDR3 is 16 amino acids long. The J segment lost 4 bases and the V segment lost 4 bases, leaving 10 bases of the junction unmatched. As DNA, the CDR3 is TGTGCCAGCAGCCCCCGGACAGGGGCGGCGGCAGATACGCAGTATTTT. This codes for CASSPRTGAAADTQYF. Full variable domain (outside the CDR3, taken from reference TRBV9 and TRBJ2-3): DSGVTQTPKHLITATGQRVTLRCSPRSGDLSVYWYQQSLDQGLQFLIQYYNGEERAKGNILERFSAQQFPDLHSELNLSSLELGDSALYFCASSPRTGAAADTQYFGPGTRLTVL.

The chain is built from TRBV2 and TRBJ1-1; no clear D. The germline V and J ends were trimmed by 7 bases and 6 bases, with 12 bases remaining between them. The CDR3 is made up of 12 amino acids. Germline CDR1 and CDR2: SNHLY and FYNNEI. This chain's CDR3 is CASTRAVAEAFF. The DNA for the CDR3 is TGTGCCAGCACCCGAGCGGTTGCTGAAGCTTTCTTT.

The genes are TRBV18 and TRBJ2-7, with 8 bases identical to TRBD1. Per germline, CDR1 KGHSH and CDR2 LQKENI. Trimming cost V 6 bases and J 6 bases; bases outside gene matches: 10. The CDR3 is 14 residues long. The CDR3 DNA is TGTGCCAGCTCCTCCGGGACAGGACCTACCGAGCAGTACTTC. Its protein product is CASSSGTGPTEQYF.

V and J are TRBV19 and TRBJ2-7; 14 nucleotides agree with TRBD2. This CDR3 comprises 15 residues. Germline V gives CDR1 LNHDA, CDR2 SQIVND (reference sequence). The trim removed 7 bases at V and 5 bases at J, leaving 7 bases unmatched. CDR3 DNA: TGTGCCAGTATTCGGGGACTAGCGGGAGAACACGAGCAGTACTTC. Its protein is CASIRGLAGEHEQYF.

This clone occurred once. The rearrangement joins TRBV19 to TRBJ2-7, with 15 bases fitting TRBD2. The V segment lost 5 bases and the J segment 0 bases; nucleotides outside the gene matches: 8. Per germline, CDR1 LNHDA and CDR2 SQIVND (reference sequence). The CDR3 extends over 18 amino acids. DNA for the CDR3: TGTGCCAGTAGTTGGACTAGCGGGGGGGACGCTACCTCCTACGAGCAGTACTTC. Translation gives CASSWTSGGDATSYEQYF.

The chain carries TRBV3-1 (or the pseudogene TRBV3-2) and TRBJ2-6; 9 nucleotides line up with TRBD1. Looked up from germline, CDR1 is LGHDT and CDR2 is YNNKEL (reference sequence). Losses at the gene ends were 0 bases for V and 3 bases for J; bases not matched to a gene: 6. CDR3 length: 18 residues. The CDR3 DNA follows: TGTGCCAGCAGCCAAGAGGGACAGGGTATTAGTGGGGCCAACGTCCTGACTTTC. Protein sequence: CASSQEGQGISGANVLTF.

V is TRBV4-2 and J is TRBJ2-2; D is undetermined. This CDR3 comprises 14 residues. Germline V gene sequence: CDR1 LGHNA, CDR2 YNFKEQ. Trimming took off 0 bases at V and 6 bases at J, with 8 bases between the two ends. The CDR3 DNA reads as TGTGCCAGCAGCCAAGACGGTAGTTCCGGGGAGCTGTTTTTT. Translating gives CASSQDGSSGELFF.

The chain employs TRBV5-4 and TRBJ1-5, with D possibly TRBD1 on 5 matching bases. The CDR3 is 13 amino acids. The germline gives CDR1 SGHNT, CDR2 YYREEE (reference sequence). V was clipped by 4 bases and J by 7 bases, with 12 bases between them. The CDR3 spells CASSGAPTQPQHF. CDR3 in DNA: TGTGCCAGCAGCGGGGCCCCTACCCAGCCCCAGCATTTT.